This TCR beta chain originates from a study of human T cells and chemical hapten exposure. The study, taken as a whole, reports: A positive correlation with patch test score was shown by PT1 expanded TCR counts. Clustering by CDR3 similarity yielded significantly more large clusters from expanded TCRs than controls.

TCRdb re-derived calls from the RACE reads in MiXCR, one entry per CDR3 protein. Of 65,000 to 80,000 distinct CDR3 sequences detected, around 10% appear once; the ten largest clones hold 1.4%. A remark on this clonotype: No antigen is known for it.

This CDR3 region has 16 residues. V lost 6 bases and J lost 0; bases outside the gene matches: 4. CDR1 is SGHVS, CDR2 FNYEAQ, per germline. Time point: patch test 1, 2 weeks after DPC sensitization. Treatment noted: therapeutic diphenylcyclopropenone sensitization with weekly scalp DPC. The receptor was derived from a woman in her forties or fifties with alopecia areata. Some clones in this sample may be carry-over from other donors' samples. This rearrangement joins TRBV7-6 to TRBJ2-3; 12 bases are a match to TRBD2. The source material was whole blood, sampled in connection with sensitization to the hapten diphenylcyclopropenone (DPC). For the CDR3, the DNA is TGTGCCAGCAGACGGACTAGCGGGACTAGCACAGATACGCAGTATTTT. This codes for CASRRTSGTSTDTQYF. The entire variable domain, with the rest obtained from reference TRBV7-6 and TRBJ2-3, is as follows: GAGVSQSPRYKVTKRGQDVALRCDPISGHVSLYWYRQALGQGPEFLTYFNYEAQQDKSGLPNDRFSAERPEGSISTLTIQRTEQRDSAMYRCASRRTSGTSTDTQYFGPGTRLTVL.